This TCR beta chain stems from a study of regulatory T cells in long-lasting Graves disease. Findings and caveats of the study: Persistent patients shared more public clonotypes (about 2,900) than new patients (nearly 1,000).

The time point denotes: persistent/refractory GD, antithyroid drugs over 5 years with positive TRAb. PBMC RNA served as the TCR library source. Note on this clonotype: Its antigen is unknown.

Assembly of TCR beta libraries relied on iRepertoire HTBI primers together with Arm-PCR of CDR3 regions. TCRdb re-called the multiplex PCR reads with MiXCR, one entry per CDR3 protein. Of under 450,000 distinct CDR3 sequences in the sample, less than 25% were seen once. The receptor was isolated from a female donor with Graves disease. The input for sequencing was peripheral blood mononuclear cells (PBMCs), taken when the disease was refractory, from a patient treated with antithyroid drugs.

CDR3 sequence reads: CSARPDRRKVYGYTF. CDR3 DNA: TGCAGTGCTAGACCAGACAGACGAAAAGTGTATGGCTACACCTTC. This chain joins TRBV20-1 and TRBJ1-2; D might be TRBD1 (5 bases). CDR1 DFQATT and CDR2 SNEGSKA come from the germline V gene (reference sequence). V was clipped by 2 bases and J by 5 bases, with 18 bases between them. The CDR3 spans 15 residues.